This TCR beta chain was identified in a study of OX40 agonist ivuxolimab in advanced cancers. The overall study: Melanoma, hepatocellular carcinoma, head and neck or renal cell cancer occurred in dose-escalation patients.

This clone came up once. At one end, the junction sequence differs from germline, possibly due to a read error. Sequencing was performed with immunoSEQ multiplex PCR; in TCRdb, only in-frame clones are kept and a portion is missing. The sample yields roughly 70,000 clones, around 88% seen once. Samples were taken at baseline and on day 1 of cycles 4 and 7. From germline, CDR1 is SGHKS and CDR2 YYEKEE (reference sequence). This CDR3 has 13 residues. The rearrangement uses TRBV5-5 and TRBJ2-2, with D perhaps TRBD2 (6 bases). The material was CD4+ or CD8+ T cells sorted from blood, obtained in a trial of the OX40 agonist ivuxolimab. The clonotype comes from an adult with an advanced solid tumor such as melanoma, head and neck, liver or kidney cancer. CDR3 DNA: TGTGCCAGCAGCTTGGGGCCGACGGGGGACCTGTTTTTT. Protein sequence: CASSLGPTGDLFF.